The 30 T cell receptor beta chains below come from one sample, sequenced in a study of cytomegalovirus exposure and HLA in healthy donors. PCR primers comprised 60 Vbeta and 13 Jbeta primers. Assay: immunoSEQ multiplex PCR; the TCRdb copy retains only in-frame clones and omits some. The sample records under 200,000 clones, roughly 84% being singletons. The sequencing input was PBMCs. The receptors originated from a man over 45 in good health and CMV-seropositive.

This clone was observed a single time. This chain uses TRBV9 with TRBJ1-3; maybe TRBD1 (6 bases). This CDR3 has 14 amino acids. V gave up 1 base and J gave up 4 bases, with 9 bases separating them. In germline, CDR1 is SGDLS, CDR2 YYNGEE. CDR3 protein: CASSVNRVGNTIYF. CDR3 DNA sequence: TGTGCCAGCAGCGTAAACAGGGTCGGAAACACCATATATTTT.

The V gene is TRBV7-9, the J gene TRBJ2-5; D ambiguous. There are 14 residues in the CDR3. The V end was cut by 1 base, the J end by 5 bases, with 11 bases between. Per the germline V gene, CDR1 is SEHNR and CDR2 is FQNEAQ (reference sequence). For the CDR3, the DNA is TGTGCCAGCAGCTTAGTAAGCGAAAGGGAGACCCAGTACTTC. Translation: CASSLVSERETQYF.

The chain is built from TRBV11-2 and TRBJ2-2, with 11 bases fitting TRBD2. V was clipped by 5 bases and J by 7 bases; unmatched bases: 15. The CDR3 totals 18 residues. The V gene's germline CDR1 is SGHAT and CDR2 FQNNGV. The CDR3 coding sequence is TGTGCCAGCAGCCATAGAACTATAGCGGGAGGGCCTTACGGGGAGCTGTTTTTT. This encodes CASSHRTIAGGPYGELFF.

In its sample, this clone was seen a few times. CDR3 residues: CASSGSLSPSGELFF. The CDR3 DNA is TGTGCCAGCAGCGGATCGCTGAGCCCCTCCGGGGAGCTGTTTTTT. V and J are TRBV9 and TRBJ2-2; D is uncertain. CDR3 length: 15 amino acids. Germline V CDR1 and CDR2: SGDLS, YYNGEE. V lost 3 bases, J lost 6 bases, and 15 bases lay in between.

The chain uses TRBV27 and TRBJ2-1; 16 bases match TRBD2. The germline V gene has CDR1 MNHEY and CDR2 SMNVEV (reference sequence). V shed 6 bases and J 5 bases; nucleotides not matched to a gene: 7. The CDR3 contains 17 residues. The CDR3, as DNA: TGTGCCAGCAGGTCGGGACTAGCGGGAGGGCCCCACAATGAGCAGTTCTTC. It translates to CASRSGLAGGPHNEQFF.

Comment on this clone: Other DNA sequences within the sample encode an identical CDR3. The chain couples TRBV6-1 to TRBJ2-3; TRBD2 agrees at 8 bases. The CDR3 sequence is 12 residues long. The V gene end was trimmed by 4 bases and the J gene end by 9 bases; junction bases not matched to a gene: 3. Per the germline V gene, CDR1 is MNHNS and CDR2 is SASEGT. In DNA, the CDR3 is TGTGCCAGCAGTGCGGGGGGGGACACGCAGTATTTT. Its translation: CASSAGGDTQYF.

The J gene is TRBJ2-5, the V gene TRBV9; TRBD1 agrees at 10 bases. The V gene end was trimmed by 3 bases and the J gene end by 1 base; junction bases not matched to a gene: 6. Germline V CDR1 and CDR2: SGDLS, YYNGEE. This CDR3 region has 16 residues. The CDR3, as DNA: TGTGCCAGCAGCGCCGAGGACAGGGGGATCCAAGAGACCCAGTACTTC. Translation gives CASSAEDRGIQETQYF.

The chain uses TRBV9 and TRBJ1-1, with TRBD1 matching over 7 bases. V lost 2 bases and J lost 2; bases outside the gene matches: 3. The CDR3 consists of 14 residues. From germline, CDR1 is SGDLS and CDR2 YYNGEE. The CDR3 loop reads CASSVDRANTEAFF. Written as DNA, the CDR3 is TGTGCCAGCAGCGTTGACAGGGCTAACACTGAAGCTTTCTTT.

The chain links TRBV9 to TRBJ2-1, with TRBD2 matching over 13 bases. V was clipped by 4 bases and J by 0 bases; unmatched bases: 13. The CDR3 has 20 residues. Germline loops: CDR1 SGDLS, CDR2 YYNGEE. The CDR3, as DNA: TGTGCCAGCAGCTTCCGGACTAGCGGGGGTCCGGAAAGCTCCTACAATGAGCAGTTCTTC. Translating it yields CASSFRTSGGPESSYNEQFF. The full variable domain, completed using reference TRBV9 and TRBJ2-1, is DSGVTQTPKHLITATGQRVTLRCSPRSGDLSVYWYQQSLDQGLQFLIQYYNGEERAKGNILERFSAQQFPDLHSELNLSSLELGDSALYFCASSFRTSGGPESSYNEQFFGPGTRLTVL.

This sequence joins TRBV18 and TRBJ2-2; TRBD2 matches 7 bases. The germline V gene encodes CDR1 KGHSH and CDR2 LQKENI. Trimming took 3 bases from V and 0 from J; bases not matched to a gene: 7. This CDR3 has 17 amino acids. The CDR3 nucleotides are TGTGCCAGCTCACCCACTAGCGCCCTCGCGAACACCGGGGAGCTGTTTTTT. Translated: CASSPTSALANTGELFF.

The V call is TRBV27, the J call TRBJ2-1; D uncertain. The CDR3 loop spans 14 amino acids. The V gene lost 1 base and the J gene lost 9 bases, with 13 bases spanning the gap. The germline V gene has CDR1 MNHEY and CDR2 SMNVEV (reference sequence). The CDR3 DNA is TGTGCCAGCAGTTTATTTATAGGTGGCGGTGAGCAGTTCTTC. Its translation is CASSLFIGGGEQFF.

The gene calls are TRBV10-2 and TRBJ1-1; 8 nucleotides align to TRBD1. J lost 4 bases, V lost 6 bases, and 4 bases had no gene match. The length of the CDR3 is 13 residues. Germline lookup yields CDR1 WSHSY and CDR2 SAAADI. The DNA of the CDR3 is TGCGCCAGCAGAACAGACAGGGGCACTGAAGCTTTCTTT. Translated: CASRTDRGTEAFF.

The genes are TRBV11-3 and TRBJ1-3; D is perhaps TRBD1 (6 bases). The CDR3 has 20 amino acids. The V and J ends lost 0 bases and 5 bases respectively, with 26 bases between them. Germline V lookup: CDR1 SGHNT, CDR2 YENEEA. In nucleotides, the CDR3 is TGTGCCAGCAGCTTAGATAGTTTTATTCCCTACAGGGTGTTTAGAAACACCATATATTTT. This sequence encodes CASSLDSFIPYRVFRNTIYF.

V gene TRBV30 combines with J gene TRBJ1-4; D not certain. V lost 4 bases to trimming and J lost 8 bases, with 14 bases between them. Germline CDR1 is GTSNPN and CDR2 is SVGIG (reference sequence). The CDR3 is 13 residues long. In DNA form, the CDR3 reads TGTGCCTGGAATCGGGGTGGAAAAGAAAAACTGTTTTTT. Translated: CAWNRGGKEKLFF. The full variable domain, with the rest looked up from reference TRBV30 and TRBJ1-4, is SQTIHQWPATLVQPVGSPLSLECTVEGTSNPNLYWYRQAAGRGLQLLFYSVGIGQISSEVPQNLSASRPQDRQFILSSKKLLLSDSGFYLCAWNRGGKEKLFFGSGTQLSVL.

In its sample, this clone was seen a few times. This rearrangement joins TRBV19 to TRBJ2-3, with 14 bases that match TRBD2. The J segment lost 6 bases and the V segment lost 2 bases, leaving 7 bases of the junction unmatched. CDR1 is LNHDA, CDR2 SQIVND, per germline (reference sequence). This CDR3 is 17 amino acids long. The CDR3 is CASSIRGLAGVADTQYF. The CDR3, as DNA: TGTGCCAGTAGTATAAGGGGACTAGCGGGAGTGGCGGATACGCAGTATTTT.

The CDR3 DNA follows: TGTGCCAGCAGTCCCCGACAGATTATGAACACTGAAGCTTTCTTT. Amino acids: CASSPRQIMNTEAFF. The chain carries TRBV6-5 and TRBJ1-1; maybe TRBD1 (5 bases). Trimming took 5 bases from V and 0 from J, leaving 13 bases between them. This CDR3 region has 15 residues. CDR1 and CDR2 (germline): MNHEY, SVGAGI.

CDR3 protein: CASSSPRQWHEQYV. CDR3 sequence (DNA): TGTGCCAGCAGTTCCCCTCGACAGTGGCACGAGCAGTACGTC. The gene calls are TRBV6-5 and TRBJ2-7; a weak D match, TRBD1 (5 bases). CDR1 and CDR2 from the germline V gene are MNHEY and SVGAGI. This CDR3 region has 14 residues. Trimming pared 4 bases from V and 5 bases from J, leaving 15 bases between.

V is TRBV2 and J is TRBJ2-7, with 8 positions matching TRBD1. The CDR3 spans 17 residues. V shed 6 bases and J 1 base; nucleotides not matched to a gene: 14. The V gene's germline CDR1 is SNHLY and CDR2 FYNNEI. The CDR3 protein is CASRADRGVARSYEQYV. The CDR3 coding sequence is TGTGCCAGCAGGGCAGACAGGGGAGTTGCCCGTTCCTACGAGCAGTACGTC.

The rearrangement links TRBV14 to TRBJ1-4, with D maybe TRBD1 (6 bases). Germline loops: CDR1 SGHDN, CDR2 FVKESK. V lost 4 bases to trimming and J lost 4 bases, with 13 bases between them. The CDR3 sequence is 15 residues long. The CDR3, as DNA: TGTGCCAGCAGCCGCCTCGGACAGATTAATGAAAAACTGTTTTTT. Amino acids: CASSRLGQINEKLFF. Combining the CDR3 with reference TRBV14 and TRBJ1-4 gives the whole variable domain EAGVTQFPSHSVIEKGQTVTLRCDPISGHDNLYWYRRVMGKEIKFLLHFVKESKQDESGMPNNRFLAERTGGTYSTLKVQPAELEDSGVYFCASSRLGQINEKLFFGSGTQLSVL.

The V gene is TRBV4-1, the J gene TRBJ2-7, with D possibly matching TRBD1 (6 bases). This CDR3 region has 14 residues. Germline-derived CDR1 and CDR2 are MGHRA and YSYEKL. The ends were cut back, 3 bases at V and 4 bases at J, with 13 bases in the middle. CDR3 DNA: TGCGCCAGCAGCCATAGCCAGGGGTTTTACGAGCAGTACTTC. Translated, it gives CASSHSQGFYEQYF.

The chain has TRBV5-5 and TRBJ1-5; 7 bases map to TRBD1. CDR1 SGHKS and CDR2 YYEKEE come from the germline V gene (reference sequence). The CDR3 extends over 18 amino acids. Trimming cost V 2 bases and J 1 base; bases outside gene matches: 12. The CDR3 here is CASSFGGSVRGSNQPQHF. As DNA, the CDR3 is TGTGCCAGCAGCTTTGGGGGGTCGGTCAGGGGGAGCAATCAGCCCCAGCATTTT.

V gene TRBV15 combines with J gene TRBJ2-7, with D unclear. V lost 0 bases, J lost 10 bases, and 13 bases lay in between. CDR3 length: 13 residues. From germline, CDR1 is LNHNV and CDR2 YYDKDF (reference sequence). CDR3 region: CATSRDLTENQYF. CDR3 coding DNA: TGTGCCACCAGCAGAGATCTAACAGAGAACCAGTACTTC.

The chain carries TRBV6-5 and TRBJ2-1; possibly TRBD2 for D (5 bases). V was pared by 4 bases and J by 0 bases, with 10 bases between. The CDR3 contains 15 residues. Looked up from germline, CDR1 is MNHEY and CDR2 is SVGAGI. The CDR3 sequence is CASSFSAPSYNEQFF. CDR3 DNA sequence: TGTGCCAGCAGTTTTAGCGCGCCCTCCTACAATGAGCAGTTCTTC.

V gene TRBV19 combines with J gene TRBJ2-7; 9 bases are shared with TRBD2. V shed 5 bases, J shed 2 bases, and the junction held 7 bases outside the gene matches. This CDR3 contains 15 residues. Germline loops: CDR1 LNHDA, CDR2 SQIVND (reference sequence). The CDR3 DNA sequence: TGTGCCAGTAGTCCCTCCGGGACTAGCACCTACGAGCAGTACGTC. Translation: CASSPSGTSTYEQYV.

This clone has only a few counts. As DNA, the CDR3 is TGTGCCAGCAGTTTATCCCCCCAATACAGGGACACTGAAGCTTTCTTT. Amino acid sequence: CASSLSPQYRDTEAFF. The chain is built from TRBV27 and TRBJ1-1, with D perhaps matching TRBD1 (6 bases). CDR1 and CDR2 (germline): MNHEY, SMNVEV (reference sequence). V lost 0 bases, J lost 3 bases, and 14 bases lay in between. The CDR3 is made up of 16 amino acids.

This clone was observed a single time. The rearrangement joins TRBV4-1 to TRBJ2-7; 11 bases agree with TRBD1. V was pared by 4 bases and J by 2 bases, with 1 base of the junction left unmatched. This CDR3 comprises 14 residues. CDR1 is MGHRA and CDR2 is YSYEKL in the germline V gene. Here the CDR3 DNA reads TGCGCCAGCAGCCTGGGACAGGGGGCCTACGAGCAGTACGTC. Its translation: CASSLGQGAYEQYV.

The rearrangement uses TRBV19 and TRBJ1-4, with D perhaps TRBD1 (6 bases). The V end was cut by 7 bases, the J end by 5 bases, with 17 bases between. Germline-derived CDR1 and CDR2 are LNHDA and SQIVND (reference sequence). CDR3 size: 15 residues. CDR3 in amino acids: CASKSRTETNEKLFF. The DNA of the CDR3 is TGTGCCAGTAAGTCCCGGACAGAGACAAATGAAAAACTGTTTTTT.

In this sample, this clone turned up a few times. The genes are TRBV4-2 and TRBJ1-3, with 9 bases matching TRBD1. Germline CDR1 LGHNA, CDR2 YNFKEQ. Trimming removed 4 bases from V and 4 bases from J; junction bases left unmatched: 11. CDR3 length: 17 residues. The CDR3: CASSPFSGTGQGNTIYF. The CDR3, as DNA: TGTGCCAGCAGCCCATTCTCGGGGACAGGGCAAGGAAACACCATATATTTT.

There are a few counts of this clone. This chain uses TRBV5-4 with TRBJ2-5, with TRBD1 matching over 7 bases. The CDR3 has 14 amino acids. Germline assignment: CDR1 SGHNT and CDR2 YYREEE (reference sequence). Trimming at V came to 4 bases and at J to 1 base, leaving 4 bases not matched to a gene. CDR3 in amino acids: CASSPRDSQETQYF. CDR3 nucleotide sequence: TGTGCCAGCAGCCCCAGGGACAGCCAAGAGACCCAGTACTTC.

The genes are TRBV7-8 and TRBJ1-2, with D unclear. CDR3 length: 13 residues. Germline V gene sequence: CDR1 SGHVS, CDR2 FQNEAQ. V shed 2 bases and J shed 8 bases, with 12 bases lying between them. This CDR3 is CASSLPGLRGYTF. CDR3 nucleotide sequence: TGTGCCAGCAGCTTACCTGGTCTGCGAGGCTACACCTTC.